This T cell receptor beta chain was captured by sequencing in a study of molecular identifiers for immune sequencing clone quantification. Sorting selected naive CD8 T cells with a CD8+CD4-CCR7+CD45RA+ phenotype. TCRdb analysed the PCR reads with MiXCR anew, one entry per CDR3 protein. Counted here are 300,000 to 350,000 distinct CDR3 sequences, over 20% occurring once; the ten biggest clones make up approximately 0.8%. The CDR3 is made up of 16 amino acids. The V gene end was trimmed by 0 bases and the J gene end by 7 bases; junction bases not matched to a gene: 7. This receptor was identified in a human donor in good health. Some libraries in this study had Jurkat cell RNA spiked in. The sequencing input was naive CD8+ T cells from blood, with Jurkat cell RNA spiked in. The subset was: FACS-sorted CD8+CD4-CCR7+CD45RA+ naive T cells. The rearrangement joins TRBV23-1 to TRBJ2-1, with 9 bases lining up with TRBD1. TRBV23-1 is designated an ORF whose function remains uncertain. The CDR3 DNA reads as TGCGCCAGCAGTCAATCTCGTGGACAGGGGAAAAATGAGCAGTTCTTC. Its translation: CASSQSRGQGKNEQFF.